This T cell receptor beta chain was found in a study of cytomegalovirus exposure and HLA in healthy donors. Study summary: An early release of data contained 75 million to 90 million unique TCRs, which came from HLA-typed donors. Study-wide results and limits: Follow-up analysis seemed to connect common viral pathogens with several of the most significant clusters identified. Most TCRs appeared rarely, but some public TCRs recurred in many donors. Cytomegalovirus association was listed for 164 TCR beta chains.

This clone was counted a single time. Its antigen remains unknown. V dropped 9 bases and J dropped 3; count of bases not matched to a gene: 1. CDR1 and CDR2 from the germline V gene are SNHLY and FYNNEI. This CDR3 contains 12 residues. It was with 60 Vbeta and 13 Jbeta primers that the PCR ran. The table came from immunoSEQ multiplex PCR; TCRdb's copy has only in-frame clones and leaves some out. Among under 150,000 clones listed, 70% to 85% were seen once. Sequenced: PBMCs. This rearrangement joins TRBV2 to TRBJ1-4, with TRBD1 matching 7 bases. The TCR sequence derives from a boy between 10 and 17 years old in good health and CMV-seronegative. CDR3 bases: TGTGCCAGACAGGGGCCTAATGAAAAACTGTTTTTT. Amino acid sequence: CARQGPNEKLFF.